This T cell receptor (beta chain) was identified in a study of cytomegalovirus exposure and HLA in healthy donors. CDR1 SGHVS and CDR2 FNYEAQ come from the germline V gene. V was pared by 4 bases and J by 4 bases, with 10 bases of the junction left unmatched. There are 17 residues in the CDR3. The PCR was carried out with 60 Vbeta primers and 13 Jbeta primers. Method: immunoSEQ multiplex PCR; TCRdb's copy keeps in-frame clones and lacks some. The sample contains about 78,000 clones, over 60% of which appear only once. Sequenced input: PBMCs. The rearrangement links TRBV7-6 to TRBJ2-1; 10 positions match TRBD2. The origin of this receptor is a woman in her forties in good health and CMV-seropositive. CDR3 protein: CASSSPEAGGPYNEQFF. The DNA for the CDR3 is TGTGCCAGCAGCTCGCCCGAAGCGGGAGGGCCTTACAATGAGCAGTTCTTC.